Shown below are 21 T cell receptor beta chains from a single sample sequenced in a study of human T cells and chemical hapten exposure. Time point described: pre-sensitization, week 0. As to treatment: therapeutic diphenylcyclopropenone sensitization with weekly scalp DPC. TCRdb processed the RACE reads anew with MiXCR; each CDR3 protein has one entry. In the table there are over 300,000 distinct CDR3 sequences, more than 4.5% of which are singletons. This specimen consisted of whole blood, obtained in connection with sensitization to the hapten diphenylcyclopropenone (DPC). The receptor source for this set is a woman between 50 and 59 years old with alopecia areata. Some clones in this sample may be carry-over from other donors' samples.

The chain joins TRBV9 to TRBJ2-1; D possibly corresponds to TRBD2 (6 bases). Germline values: CDR1 SGDLS, CDR2 YYNGEE. Trimming removed 0 bases from V and 1 base from J, with 8 bases in between. This CDR3 has 15 residues. The chain's CDR3 is CASSVVGTSYNEQFF. CDR3 nucleotides: TGTGCCAGCAGCGTAGTGGGGACTTCCTACAATGAGCAGTTCTTC. Combining the CDR3 with reference TRBV9 and TRBJ2-1 gives the whole variable domain DSGVTQTPKHLITATGQRVTLRCSPRSGDLSVYWYQQSLDQGLQFLIQYYNGEERAKGNILERFSAQQFPDLHSELNLSSLELGDSALYFCASSVVGTSYNEQFFGPGTRLTVL.

V and J are TRBV30 and TRBJ1-6; a weak D match, TRBD1 (5 bases). The CDR3 runs to 12 residues. The ends were cut back, 4 bases at V and 7 bases at J, with 8 bases in the middle. Germline CDR1 reads GTSNPN; CDR2 reads SVGIG (reference sequence). This chain's CDR3 is CAWTEGNSPLHF. The CDR3 DNA sequence: TGTGCCTGGACCGAGGGGAATTCACCCCTCCACTTT.

This chain links TRBV7-8 with TRBJ2-5, with 8 positions matching TRBD1. V was clipped by 1 base and J by 2 bases; unmatched bases: 12. Germline V gene lookup returns CDR1 SGHVS and CDR2 FQNEAQ. The CDR3 runs to 18 residues. In DNA form, the CDR3 reads TGTGCCAGCAGCTTAGACAGGGGGTACAACGTCATTCAAGAGACCCAGTACTTC. Translation: CASSLDRGYNVIQETQYF.

V gene TRBV7-9 combines with J gene TRBJ2-1; 12 bases are shared with TRBD2. Per the germline V gene, CDR1 is SEHNR and CDR2 is FQNEAQ (reference sequence). The CDR3 extends over 16 amino acids. The junction had 6 bases not matched to a gene; V was cut back by 5 bases and J by 4 bases. CDR3 nucleotide sequence: TGTGCCAGCAGCCCAACGGGACTAGCGGGTTACAATGAGCAGTTCTTC. Its translation: CASSPTGLAGYNEQFF.

Written as DNA, the CDR3 is TGTGCCTGGAGTGCCCCCAGGGGCCTGCTAGCCAAAAACATTCAGTACTTC. It yields the protein CAWSAPRGLLAKNIQYF. This chain links TRBV30 with TRBJ2-4, with a possible D match to TRBD1 (6 bases). Germline V gene data show CDR1 as GTSNPN and CDR2 as SVGIG (reference sequence). The CDR3 runs 17 residues. The V gene lost 1 base and the J gene lost 0 bases, with 16 bases spanning the gap.

This clonotype was observed many times. The CDR3 region has the DNA TGTGCCAGCAGCTTAGTCGCGACCAGCGGGAGTAGCCATGAGCAGTTCTTC. Encoded protein: CASSLVATSGSSHEQFF. The chain uses TRBV7-7 and TRBJ2-1; 8 nucleotides line up with TRBD2. Germline-derived CDR1 and CDR2 are SSHAT and FNYEAQ (reference sequence). V lost 1 base to trimming and J lost 8 bases; unmatched junction nucleotides: 13. CDR3 size: 17 residues.

This clonotype was counted at least ten times. The chain is built from TRBV7-8 and TRBJ2-7; D is ambiguous. CDR3 length: 11 residues. The V and J ends lost 7 bases and 3 bases respectively, with 7 bases between them. From germline, CDR1 is SGHVS and CDR2 FQNEAQ. This chain's CDR3 is CASTSDYEQYF. DNA for the CDR3: TGTGCCAGCACCTCAGACTACGAGCAGTACTTC.

The chain employs TRBV3-1 and TRBJ2-5; D is perhaps TRBD1 (6 bases). This CDR3 is built from 13 residues. Per the germline V gene, CDR1 is LGHDT and CDR2 is YNNKEL (reference sequence). Trimming shortened V by 6 bases and J by 1 base, and 9 bases separated the two germline ends. The CDR3 protein is CASSADSQETQYF. In DNA, the CDR3 is TGTGCCAGCAGTGCGGACAGCCAAGAGACCCAGTACTTC.

This clonotype was seen a handful of times. V is TRBV10-3 and J is TRBJ1-1, with D possibly TRBD1 on 5 matching bases. V was cut by 0 bases and J by 5 bases, with 10 bases left in between. CDR1 ENHRY and CDR2 SYGVKD come from the germline V gene. The CDR3 loop spans 14 amino acids. This chain's CDR3 is CAISESFGGTEAFF. The CDR3 DNA is TGTGCCATCAGTGAGTCCTTCGGGGGGACTGAAGCTTTCTTT.

At least ten counts were recorded for this clonotype. J is TRBJ2-7 and V is TRBV9; TRBD2 is a possible D gene (6 bases). The CDR3 has 13 amino acids. V was trimmed by 0 bases and J by 5 bases, leaving 9 bases between them. Per germline, CDR1 SGDLS and CDR2 YYNGEE. The CDR3: CASSVVGGDEQYF. CDR3 bases: TGTGCCAGCAGCGTAGTCGGAGGGGACGAGCAGTACTTC.

This clonotype was seen a few times. The chain employs TRBV15 and TRBJ2-3, with 8 positions matching TRBD1. The ends lost 4 bases at V and 3 bases at J; junction bases unmatched: 3. The CDR3 spans 14 residues. Germline-derived CDR1 and CDR2 are LNHNV and YYDKDF (reference sequence). In DNA form, the CDR3 reads TGTGCCACCAGCACCCGACAGGGGACAGATACGCAGTATTTT. Translating it yields CATSTRQGTDTQYF. The full variable domain, with the rest looked up from reference TRBV15 and TRBJ2-3, is DAMVIQNPRYQVTQFGKPVTLSCSQTLNHNVMYWYQQKSSQAPKLLFHYYDKDFNNEADTPDNFQSRRPNTSFCFLDIRSPGLGDTAMYLCATSTRQGTDTQYFGPGTRLTVL.

This clonotype was seen only a few times. This chain joins TRBV6-1 and TRBJ1-6, with D possibly matching TRBD1 (5 bases). The germline gives CDR1 MNHNS, CDR2 SASEGT. The CDR3 spans 16 residues. With 6 bases removed from V and 7 bases from J, the gap between germline ends came to 19 bases. CDR3 sequence: CASSPLRRVGNSPLHF. The CDR3 region has the DNA TGTGCCAGCAGCCCCCTACGCAGGGTAGGCAATTCACCCCTCCACTTT.

This clonotype was detected a few times. This chain joins TRBV27 and TRBJ2-7; D is unresolved. The CDR3 contains 14 residues. Per the germline V gene, CDR1 is MNHEY and CDR2 is SMNVEV (reference sequence). Trimming left V 2 bases short and J 3 bases short, with 11 bases between. The CDR3 DNA is TGTGCCAGCAGTTTAGATCCTCACCGCTACGAGCAGTACTTC. Translating gives CASSLDPHRYEQYF.

This chain links TRBV5-1 with TRBJ1-3; D unresolved. Between the trimmed V and J ends, which lost 0 bases and 0 bases, there was a span of 4 bases. Germline values: CDR1 SGHRS, CDR2 YFSETQ. CDR3 length: 14 amino acids. CDR3 sequence: CASSLGNSGNTIYF. The DNA for the CDR3 is TGCGCCAGCAGCTTGGGCAACTCTGGAAACACCATATATTTT.

The gene calls are TRBV5-6 and TRBJ2-7; the D is unclear. V lost 0 bases and J lost 3, with 10 bases in between. Germline V lookup: CDR1 SGHDT, CDR2 YYEEEE. The CDR3 totals 14 residues. CDR3 protein: CASSLGASYYEQYF. CDR3 nucleotide sequence: TGTGCCAGCAGCTTGGGTGCCTCTTACTACGAGCAGTACTTC.

At least ten counts were recorded for this clonotype. The V gene is TRBV10-3, the J gene TRBJ1-1; D remains unclear. The CDR3 extends over 15 amino acids. V shed 4 bases and J shed 0 bases, with 12 bases lying between them. Germline-derived CDR1 and CDR2 are ENHRY and SYGVKD. The CDR3 DNA sequence: TGTGCCATCAGTGGATTTTGGGAAATGAACACTGAAGCTTTCTTT. This codes for CAISGFWEMNTEAFF.

Ten or more counts support this clonotype. DNA for the CDR3: TGTGCCAGCCTAGGACTATCGAACACCGGGGAGCTGTTTTTT. Translation gives CASLGLSNTGELFF. The V and J genes are TRBV28 and TRBJ2-2; D possibly corresponds to TRBD2 (6 bases). This CDR3 has 14 residues. The germline V gene has CDR1 MDHEN and CDR2 SYDVKM. Trimming removed 8 bases at V and 0 bases at J, with 10 bases between.

This clonotype was detected many times. The chain recombines TRBV12-3 or TRBV12-4 with TRBJ1-1; D is unclear. Trimming removed 5 bases at V and 4 bases at J, with 14 bases between. CDR3 length: 14 amino acids. The chain's CDR3 is CASSPVDGGTEAFF. DNA for the CDR3: TGTGCCAGCAGTCCCGTAGACGGTGGCACTGAAGCTTTCTTT.

The V gene is TRBV10-3, the J gene TRBJ2-5; D is possibly TRBD1 (6 bases). This CDR3 spans 14 amino acids. V was pared by 5 bases and J by 1 base, with 11 bases between. CDR1 is ENHRY, CDR2 SYGVKD, per germline. CDR3: CAISQSTGQETQYF. The DNA for the CDR3 is TGTGCCATCAGTCAATCGACAGGCCAAGAGACCCAGTACTTC.

This clonotype was counted ten times or more. The chain recombines TRBV6-2 or TRBV6-3 with TRBJ2-5, with D uncertain. V shed 1 base and J shed 3 bases, with 3 bases lying between them. This CDR3 region has 12 residues. The germline CDR1 and CDR2 sequences are MNHEY and SVGEGT. CDR3 loop: CASSYFKETQYF. DNA of the CDR3: TGTGCCAGCAGTTACTTCAAAGAGACCCAGTACTTC.

This clonotype was seen at least ten times. This sequence joins TRBV4-2 and TRBJ2-1, with 13 bases identical to TRBD2. CDR1 is LGHNA and CDR2 is YNFKEQ in the germline V gene. V lost 6 bases, J lost 8 bases, and 7 bases stayed unmatched. The CDR3 totals 15 residues. CDR3 nucleotides: TGTGCCAGCAGTCCTTGGACTAGCGGGAGTGATGAGCAGTTCTTC. Its translation: CASSPWTSGSDEQFF.